Below, 19 T cell receptor beta chains from the same sample are listed, as sequenced in a study of T-cell memory formation after mild COVID-19. TCRdb used MiXCR to reprocess the 5' RACE reads, holding one entry per CDR3 protein. Among over 150,000 distinct CDR3 sequences listed, under 15% were seen once. The specimen was PBMCs or a T cell subset sorted from them (not recorded which). Receptors originate from a man aged 18 to 35 who had mild COVID-19 (a few samples of this study predate the infection). Cell type and time point are not known.

This chain links TRBV20-1 with TRBJ2-3; D is unclear. CDR1 is DFQATT and CDR2 is SNEGSKA in the germline V gene (reference sequence). The CDR3 totals 11 residues. V gave up 4 bases and J gave up 2 bases, with 4 bases separating them. The CDR3 reads CSATYTDTQYF. The CDR3 region has the DNA TGCAGTGCTACCTACACAGATACGCAGTATTTT.

The chain has TRBV19 and TRBJ2-1; D is possibly TRBD2 (7 bases). The CDR3 has 15 residues. Trimming pared 3 bases from V and 4 bases from J, leaving 13 bases between. Germline V gives CDR1 LNHDA, CDR2 SQIVND (reference sequence). The CDR3 spells CASSMRGGLYNEQFF. As DNA, the CDR3 is TGTGCCAGTAGTATGAGGGGGGGGTTATACAATGAGCAGTTCTTC. The full variable domain, with the rest looked up from reference TRBV19 and TRBJ2-1, is DGGITQSPKYLFRKEGQNVTLSCEQNLNHDAMYWYRQDPGQGLRLIYYSQIVNDFQKGDIAEGYSVSREKKESFPLTVTSAQKNPTAFYLCASSMRGGLYNEQFFGPGTRLTVL.

This clonotype occurred a few times. J is TRBJ2-3 and V is TRBV14, with a weak D call TRBD1 (6 bases). In germline, CDR1 is SGHDN, CDR2 FVKESK. The CDR3 covers 15 residues. V lost 2 bases to trimming and J lost 1 base, with 10 bases between them. This CDR3 reads CASSQFRGRTDTQYF. The DNA for the CDR3 is TGTGCCAGCAGCCAATTCAGGGGACGCACAGATACGCAGTATTTT.

This clonotype was detected a few times. The chain links TRBV3-1 to TRBJ2-3; the D is unclear. The length of the CDR3 is 13 residues. V was clipped by 4 bases and J by 2 bases, with 7 bases between them. Per germline, CDR1 LGHDT and CDR2 YNNKEL (reference sequence). The CDR3 coding sequence is TGTGCCAGCAGCCCAGGATTCACAGATACGCAGTATTTT. This translates into CASSPGFTDTQYF.

This rearrangement joins TRBV29-1 to TRBJ2-3; 9 bases map to TRBD1. The CDR3 totals 15 residues. Germline CDR1 is SQVTM and CDR2 is ANQGSEA. The ends lost 8 bases at V and 2 bases at J; junction bases unmatched: 11. CDR3 bases: TGCAGCTCTGAGGGACAGGGCGGCTTCACAGATACGCAGTATTTT. This gives the protein CSSEGQGGFTDTQYF.

The chain joins TRBV7-2 to TRBJ2-2, with D perhaps being TRBD1 or TRBD2 (5 bases each). The CDR3 covers 14 residues. The V gene lost 5 bases and the J gene lost 6 bases, with 13 bases spanning the gap. CDR1 and CDR2 (germline): SGHTA, FQGNSA. This chain's CDR3 is CASSPVRGPGELFF. CDR3 in DNA: TGTGCCAGCAGCCCCGTGAGGGGTCCCGGGGAGCTGTTTTTT.

This clonotype was seen more than once but under ten times. The chain recombines TRBV4-3 with TRBJ1-2, with 7 bases aligning to TRBD1. With 2 bases clipped from V and 4 bases from J, the junction kept 7 bases outside the gene matches. This CDR3 has 15 residues. CDR1 is LGHNA and CDR2 is YSLEER in the germline V gene. CDR3 region: CASSQQTGQGYGYTF. In nucleotides, the CDR3 is TGCGCCAGCAGCCAACAGACAGGGCAGGGCTATGGCTACACCTTC.

The CDR3 spells CSALTGAGNTIYF. The CDR3 DNA reads as TGCAGCGCCCTAACAGGGGCAGGAAACACCATATATTTT. The V gene is TRBV29-1, the J gene TRBJ1-3; 7 bases fit TRBD1. J gave up 4 bases and V 7 bases, and 7 bases lay outside the gene matches. The CDR3 is made up of 13 amino acids. The germline V gene encodes CDR1 SQVTM and CDR2 ANQGSEA.

At least ten counts were recorded for this clonotype. The V call is TRBV12-3 or TRBV12-4, the J call TRBJ2-3; D ambiguous. The V end was cut by 5 bases, the J end by 4 bases, with 7 bases between. The CDR3 spans 12 residues. The CDR3 nucleotides read TGTGCCAGCAGTCCGCTATCAGATACGCAGTATTTT. This gives the protein CASSPLSDTQYF.

This clonotype was detected only a few times. V usage is TRBV30 and J usage is TRBJ2-4; D gene unclear. The CDR3 covers 11 residues. Trimming took 0 bases from V and 9 from J, leaving 6 bases between them. CDR1 GTSNPN and CDR2 SVGIG come from the germline V gene (reference sequence). As DNA, the CDR3 is TGTGCCTGGAGTGTAAATCGCATTCAGTACTTC. Translating gives CAWSVNRIQYF.

A few counts support this clonotype. The chain recombines TRBV4-3 with TRBJ1-4; perhaps TRBD1 as D (5 bases). V was cut by 0 bases and J by 10 bases, with 9 bases left in between. The CDR3 has 13 amino acids. Germline values: CDR1 LGHNA, CDR2 YSLEER. CDR3: CASSQEAGRKLFF. The CDR3 nucleotides are TGCGCCAGCAGCCAAGAAGCAGGGAGAAAACTGTTTTTT.

The sample holds a few counts of this clonotype. V usage is TRBV6-6 and J usage is TRBJ1-3; D not certain. Trimming removed 2 bases from V and 4 bases from J, with 6 bases in between. CDR3 length: 13 amino acids. Germline values: CDR1 MNHNY, CDR2 SVGAGI (reference sequence). As DNA, the CDR3 is TGTGCCAGCAGTTACGACGGGGGAAACACCATATATTTT. Translated, it gives CASSYDGGNTIYF.

This clonotype was seen only a few times. The V gene is TRBV7-2, the J gene TRBJ1-1; D unclear. CDR1 and CDR2 from the germline V gene are SGHTA and FQGNSA. This CDR3 has 14 residues. V was clipped by 5 bases and J by 0 bases, with 10 bases between them. DNA of the CDR3: TGTGCCAGCAGCCCGAGTCAGTTGAACACTGAAGCTTTCTTT. It encodes CASSPSQLNTEAFF.

The chain uses TRBV6-6 and TRBJ1-5; D not resolved. Germline assignment: CDR1 MNHNY and CDR2 SVGAGI (reference sequence). V lost 5 bases and J 7 bases, leaving 15 bases between the germline ends. CDR3 length: 14 amino acids. CDR3 loop: CASSPMGSAQPQHF. As DNA, the CDR3 is TGTGCCAGCAGTCCCATGGGTAGTGCACAGCCCCAGCATTTT.

This clonotype was counted ten times or more. The CDR3 DNA reads as TGCGCCAGCAGCCAAATAATTGGACTGGGGCGGGATGGCTACACCTTC. Residues: CASSQIIGLGRDGYTF. The V gene is TRBV4-1, the J gene TRBJ1-2; tentative D call: TRBD1 (5 bases). CDR1 MGHRA and CDR2 YSYEKL come from the germline V gene. The CDR3 loop spans 16 amino acids. V lost 2 bases, J lost 6 bases, and 19 bases lay in between.

In this sample, this clonotype turned up a few times. The chain has TRBV3-1 and TRBJ2-3; D unresolved. CDR1 is LGHDT and CDR2 is YNNKEL in the germline V gene (reference sequence). Trimming pared 0 bases from V and 6 bases from J, leaving 16 bases between. The CDR3 is made up of 16 amino acids. As DNA, the CDR3 is TGTGCCAGCAGCCAAGAAACTGAGCTTAAATGGGATACGCAGTATTTT. Translated: CASSQETELKWDTQYF.

This clonotype has more than one count but fewer than ten. The chain recombines TRBV12-3 or TRBV12-4 with TRBJ1-2, with D possibly being TRBD1 (6 bases). The CDR3 spans 12 residues. V was trimmed by 8 bases and J by 4 bases, leaving 11 bases between them. The CDR3: CASGGAGYGYTF. DNA for the CDR3: TGTGCCAGCGGGGGGGCCGGCTATGGCTACACCTTC.

The chain employs TRBV7-6 and TRBJ2-6; the D is unclear. There are 13 residues in the CDR3. The germline CDR1 and CDR2 sequences are SGHVS and FNYEAQ. V lost 10 bases to trimming and J lost 11 bases, with 18 bases between them. This CDR3 reads CATRPTHRDVLTF. The CDR3 coding sequence is TGTGCCACCCGGCCCACTCATAGGGACGTCCTGACTTTC.

This clonotype showed up just a few times. The rearrangement uses TRBV19 and TRBJ1-1; D is perhaps TRBD1 (5 bases). V was cut by 5 bases and J by 5 bases, with 15 bases left in between. This CDR3 is built from 14 residues. CDR1 and CDR2 from the germline V gene are LNHDA and SQIVND (reference sequence). As DNA, the CDR3 is TGTGCCAGTAGTTTGTTGCCAGGGTATACTGAAGCTTTCTTT. Translated: CASSLLPGYTEAFF. The variable domain in full, with the rest retrieved from reference TRBV19 and TRBJ1-1, is DGGITQSPKYLFRKEGQNVTLSCEQNLNHDAMYWYRQDPGQGLRLIYYSQIVNDFQKGDIAEGYSVSREKKESFPLTVTSAQKNPTAFYLCASSLLPGYTEAFFGQGTRLTVV.